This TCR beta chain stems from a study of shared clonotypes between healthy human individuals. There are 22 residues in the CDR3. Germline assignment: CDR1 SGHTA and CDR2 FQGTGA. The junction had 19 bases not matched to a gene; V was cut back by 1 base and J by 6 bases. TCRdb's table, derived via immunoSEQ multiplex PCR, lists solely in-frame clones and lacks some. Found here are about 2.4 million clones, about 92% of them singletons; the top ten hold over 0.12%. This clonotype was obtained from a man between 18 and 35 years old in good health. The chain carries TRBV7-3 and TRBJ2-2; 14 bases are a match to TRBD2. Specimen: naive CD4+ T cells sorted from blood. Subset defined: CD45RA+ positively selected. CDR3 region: CASSLSPPLWTSGGSIPGELFF. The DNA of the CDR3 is TGTGCCAGCAGCTTAAGCCCGCCGCTCTGGACTAGCGGGGGGTCCATCCCCGGGGAGCTGTTTTTT.